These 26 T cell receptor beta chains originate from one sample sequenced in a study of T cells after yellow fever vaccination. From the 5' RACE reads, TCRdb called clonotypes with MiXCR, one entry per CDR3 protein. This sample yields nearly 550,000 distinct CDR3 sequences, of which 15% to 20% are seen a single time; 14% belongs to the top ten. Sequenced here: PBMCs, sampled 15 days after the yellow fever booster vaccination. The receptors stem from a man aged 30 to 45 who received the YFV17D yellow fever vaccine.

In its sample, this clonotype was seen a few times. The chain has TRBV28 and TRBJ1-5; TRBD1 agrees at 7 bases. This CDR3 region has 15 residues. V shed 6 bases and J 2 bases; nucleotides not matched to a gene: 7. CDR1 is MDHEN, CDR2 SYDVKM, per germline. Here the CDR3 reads CASSRQGSRNQPQHF. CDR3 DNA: TGTGCCAGCAGCCGACAGGGTAGTCGCAATCAGCCCCAGCATTTT.

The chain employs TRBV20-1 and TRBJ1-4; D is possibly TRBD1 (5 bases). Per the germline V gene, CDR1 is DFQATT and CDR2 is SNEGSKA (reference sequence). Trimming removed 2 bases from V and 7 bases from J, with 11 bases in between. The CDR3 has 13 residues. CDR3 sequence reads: CSARLRGSEKLFF. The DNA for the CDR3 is TGCAGTGCTAGATTGAGGGGATCTGAAAAACTGTTTTTT.

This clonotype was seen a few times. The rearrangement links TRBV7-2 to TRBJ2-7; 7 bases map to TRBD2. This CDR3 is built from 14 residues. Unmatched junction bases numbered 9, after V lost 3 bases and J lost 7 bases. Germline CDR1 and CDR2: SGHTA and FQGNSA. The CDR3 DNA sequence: TGTGCCAGCAGCTTCGAGCGGGGTCCTAAAGAGCAGTACTTC. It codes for CASSFERGPKEQYF.

CDR3 in amino acids: CASSLGDASYEQYF. CDR3 DNA: TGCGCCAGCAGCTTGGGGGACGCCTCCTACGAGCAGTACTTC. V usage is TRBV5-1 and J usage is TRBJ2-7, with D perhaps matching TRBD1 or TRBD2 (5 bases each). Trimming left V 0 bases short and J 0 bases short, with 7 bases between. The CDR3 covers 14 residues. Per the germline V gene, CDR1 is SGHRS and CDR2 is YFSETQ.

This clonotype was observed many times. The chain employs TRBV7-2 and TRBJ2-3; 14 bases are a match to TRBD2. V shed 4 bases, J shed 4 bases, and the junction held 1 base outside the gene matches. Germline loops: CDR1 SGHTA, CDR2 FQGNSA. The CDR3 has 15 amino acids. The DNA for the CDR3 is TGTGCCAGCAGCTCGGGACTAGCGGGAGCAGATACGCAGTATTTT. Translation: CASSSGLAGADTQYF.

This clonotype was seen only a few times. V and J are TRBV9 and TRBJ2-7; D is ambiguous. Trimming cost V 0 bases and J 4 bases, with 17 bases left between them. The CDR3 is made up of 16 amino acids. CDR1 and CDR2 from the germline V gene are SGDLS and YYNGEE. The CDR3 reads CASSVEARMSPYEQYF. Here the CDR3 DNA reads TGTGCCAGCAGCGTAGAGGCACGGATGTCGCCGTACGAGCAGTACTTC.

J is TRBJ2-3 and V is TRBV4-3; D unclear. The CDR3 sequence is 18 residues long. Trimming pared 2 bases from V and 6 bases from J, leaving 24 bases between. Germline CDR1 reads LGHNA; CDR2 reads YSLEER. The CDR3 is CASSQHRVAATSADTQYF. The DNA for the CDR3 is TGCGCCAGCAGCCAACATCGAGTAGCAGCCACCTCTGCCGATACGCAGTATTTT.

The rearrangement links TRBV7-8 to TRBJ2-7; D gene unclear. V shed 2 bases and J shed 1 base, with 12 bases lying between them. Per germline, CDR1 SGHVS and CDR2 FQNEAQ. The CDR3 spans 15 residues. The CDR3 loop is CASSLMVVNSYEQYF. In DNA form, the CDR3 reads TGTGCCAGCAGCTTAATGGTGGTCAATTCCTACGAGCAGTACTTC. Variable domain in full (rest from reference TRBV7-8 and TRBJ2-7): GAGVSQSPRYKVAKRGQDVALRCDPISGHVSLFWYQQALGQGPEFLTYFQNEAQLDKSGLPSDRFFAERPEGSVSTLKIQRTQQEDSAVYLCASSLMVVNSYEQYFGPGTRLTVT.

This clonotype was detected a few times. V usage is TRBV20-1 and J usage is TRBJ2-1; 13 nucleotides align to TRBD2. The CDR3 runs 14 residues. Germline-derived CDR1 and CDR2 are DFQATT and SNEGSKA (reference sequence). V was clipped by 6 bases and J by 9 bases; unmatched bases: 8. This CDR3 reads CSAFRTSGRGEQFF. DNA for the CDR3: TGCAGTGCCTTCCGGACTAGCGGGAGAGGTGAGCAGTTCTTC.

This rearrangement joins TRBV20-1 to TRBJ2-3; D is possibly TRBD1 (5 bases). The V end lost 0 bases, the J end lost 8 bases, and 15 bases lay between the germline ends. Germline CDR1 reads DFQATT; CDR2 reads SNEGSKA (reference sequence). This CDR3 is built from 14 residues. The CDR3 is CSARDMAAQGTQYF. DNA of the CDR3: TGCAGTGCTAGAGATATGGCGGCTCAGGGTACGCAGTATTTT.

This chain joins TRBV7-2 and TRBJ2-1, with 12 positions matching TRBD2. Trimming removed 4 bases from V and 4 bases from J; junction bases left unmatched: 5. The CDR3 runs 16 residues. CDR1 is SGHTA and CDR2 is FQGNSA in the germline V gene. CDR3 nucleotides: TGTGCCAGCAGCTCCTCTAGCGGGAGGGGTTACAATGAGCAGTTCTTC. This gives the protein CASSSSSGRGYNEQFF.

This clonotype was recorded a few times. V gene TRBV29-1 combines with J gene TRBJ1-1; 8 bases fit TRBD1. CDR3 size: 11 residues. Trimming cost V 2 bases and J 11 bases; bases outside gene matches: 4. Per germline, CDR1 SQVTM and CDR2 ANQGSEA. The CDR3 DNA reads TGCAGCGTTGAAACAGGGGGGAAGGCTTTCTTT. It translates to CSVETGGKAFF.

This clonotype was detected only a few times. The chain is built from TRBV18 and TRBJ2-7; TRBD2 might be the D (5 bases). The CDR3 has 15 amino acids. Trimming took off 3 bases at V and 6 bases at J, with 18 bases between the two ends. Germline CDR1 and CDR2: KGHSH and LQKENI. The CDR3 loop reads CASSPPAGGLSEQYF. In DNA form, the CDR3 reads TGTGCCAGCTCACCCCCAGCAGGAGGCCTTTCCGAGCAGTACTTC. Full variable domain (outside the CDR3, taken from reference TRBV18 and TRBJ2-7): NAGVMQNPRHLVRRRGQEARLRCSPMKGHSHVYWYRQLPEEGLKFMVYLQKENIIDESGMPKERFSAEFPKEGPSILRIQQVVRGDSAAYFCASSPPAGGLSEQYFGPGTRLTVT.

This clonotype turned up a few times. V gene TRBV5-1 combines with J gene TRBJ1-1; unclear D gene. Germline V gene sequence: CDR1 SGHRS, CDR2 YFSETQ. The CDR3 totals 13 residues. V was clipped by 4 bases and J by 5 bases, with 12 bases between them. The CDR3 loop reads CASSPEFGTEAFF. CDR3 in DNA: TGCGCCAGCAGCCCTGAGTTCGGGACTGAAGCTTTCTTT.

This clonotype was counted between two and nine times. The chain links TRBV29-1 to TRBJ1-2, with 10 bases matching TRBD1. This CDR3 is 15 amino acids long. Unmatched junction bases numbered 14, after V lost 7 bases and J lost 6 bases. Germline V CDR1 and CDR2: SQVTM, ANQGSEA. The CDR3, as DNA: TGCAGCGACCGACCGGGACAGGGGATGGGGGATGGCTACACCTTC. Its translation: CSDRPGQGMGDGYTF.

CDR3 region: CASSFERIGEQFF. The CDR3 DNA is TGTGCCAGCAGCTTCGAGAGAATTGGTGAGCAGTTCTTC. This chain links TRBV5-4 with TRBJ2-1; D remains unclear. V was trimmed by 2 bases and J by 9 bases, leaving 12 bases between them. Per the germline V gene, CDR1 is SGHNT and CDR2 is YYREEE (reference sequence). The CDR3 totals 13 residues.

DNA of the CDR3: TGCGCCAGCAGCTTGGGGGAGCGTGACTCCTATGGCTACACCTTC. Amino acid sequence: CASSLGERDSYGYTF. The chain carries TRBV5-1 and TRBJ1-2; D call uncertain. The length of the CDR3 is 15 residues. Looked up from germline, CDR1 is SGHRS and CDR2 is YFSETQ. The germline V and J ends were trimmed by 0 bases and 4 bases, with 13 bases remaining between them.

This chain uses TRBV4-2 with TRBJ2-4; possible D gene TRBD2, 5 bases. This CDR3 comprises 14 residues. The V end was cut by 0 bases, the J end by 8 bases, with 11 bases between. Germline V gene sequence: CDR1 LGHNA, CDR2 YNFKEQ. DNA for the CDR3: TGTGCCAGCAGCCAAGATCTGACTAAGGACATTCAGTACTTC. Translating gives CASSQDLTKDIQYF.

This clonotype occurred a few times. The CDR3 DNA is TGCAGTGCTCCCGGACTAGCGGGAGCGGGAGATACGCAGTATTTT. Translation gives CSAPGLAGAGDTQYF. V is TRBV20-1 and J is TRBJ2-3, with 13 bases identical to TRBD2. The CDR3 is 15 residues long. The V gene's germline CDR1 is DFQATT and CDR2 SNEGSKA (reference sequence). V lost 5 bases to trimming and J lost 5 bases; unmatched junction nucleotides: 7.

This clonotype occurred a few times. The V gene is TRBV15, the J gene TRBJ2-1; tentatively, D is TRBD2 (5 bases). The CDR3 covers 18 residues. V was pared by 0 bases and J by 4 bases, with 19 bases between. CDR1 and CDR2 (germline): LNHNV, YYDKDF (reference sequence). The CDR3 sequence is CATSRDPRTGIIYNEQFF. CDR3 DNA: TGTGCCACCAGCAGAGATCCCCGTACGGGAATAATTTACAATGAGCAGTTCTTC.

CDR3 loop: CASSLGPVSAQYF. Written as DNA, the CDR3 is TGTGCCAGCAGTCTCGGACCTGTTTCTGCGCAGTACTTC. V and J are TRBV12-3 or TRBV12-4 and TRBJ2-7; D call uncertain. Between the trimmed V and J ends, which lost 5 bases and 9 bases, there was a span of 17 bases. The CDR3 sequence is 13 residues long.

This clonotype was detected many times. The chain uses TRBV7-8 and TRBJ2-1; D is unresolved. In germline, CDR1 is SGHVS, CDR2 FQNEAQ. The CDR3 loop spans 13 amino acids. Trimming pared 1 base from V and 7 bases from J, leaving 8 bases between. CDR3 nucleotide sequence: TGTGCCAGCAGCTTAGGGGGTGAGAATGAGCAGTTCTTC. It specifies CASSLGGENEQFF.

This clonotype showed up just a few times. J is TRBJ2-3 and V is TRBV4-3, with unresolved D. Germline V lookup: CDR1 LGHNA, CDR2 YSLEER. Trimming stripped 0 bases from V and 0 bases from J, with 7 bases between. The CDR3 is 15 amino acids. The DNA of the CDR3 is TGCGCCAGCAGCCAAGATCGAGGCAGCACAGATACGCAGTATTTT. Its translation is CASSQDRGSTDTQYF.

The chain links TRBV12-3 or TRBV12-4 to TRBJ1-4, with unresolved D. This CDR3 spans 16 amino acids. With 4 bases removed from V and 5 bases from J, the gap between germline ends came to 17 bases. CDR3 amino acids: CASSSRGALRNEKLFF. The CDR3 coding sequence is TGTGCCAGCAGTTCTCGCGGCGCCCTGAGGAATGAAAAACTGTTTTTT.

The CDR3: CATSRDAGDRGQFF. Written as DNA, the CDR3 is TGTGCCACCAGCAGAGATGCGGGCGACCGGGGGCAGTTCTTC. J is TRBJ2-1 and V is TRBV15; D may be TRBD2 (5 bases). The CDR3 extends over 14 amino acids. V shed 0 bases and J shed 12 bases, with 15 bases lying between them. Looked up from germline, CDR1 is LNHNV and CDR2 is YYDKDF (reference sequence).

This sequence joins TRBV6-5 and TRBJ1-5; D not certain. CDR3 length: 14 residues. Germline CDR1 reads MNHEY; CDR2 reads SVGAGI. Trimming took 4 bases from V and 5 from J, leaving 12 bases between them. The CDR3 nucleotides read TGTGCCAGCAGTTCGACAAGACGTGATCAGCCCCAGCATTTT. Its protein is CASSSTRRDQPQHF.